This T cell receptor (beta chain) was recorded in a study of cytomegalovirus exposure and HLA in healthy donors. The CDR3 runs 16 residues. Germline CDR1 reads ENHRY; CDR2 reads SYGVKD. The ends lost 6 bases at V and 7 bases at J; junction bases unmatched: 11. This clone showed up just a few times. Its antigen is not identified. Findings and limits, study-wide: With DRB1 most and HLA-C fewest, TCR association rates differed between HLA loci in a later analysis. With further analysis later on, most CMV-associated TCR beta chains appeared HLA-restricted.

Amplification used 60 Vbeta primers and 13 Jbeta primers. TCRdb's table, derived via immunoSEQ multiplex PCR, lists solely in-frame clones and lacks some. The sample yields more than 80,000 clones, about 70% seen once. The gene calls are TRBV10-3 and TRBJ2-7; TRBD2 matches at 14 bases. The sample comprised PBMCs. The sequence was obtained from a female donor in good health and CMV-seronegative. In DNA form, the CDR3 reads TGTGCCATCAGGATCGGGACTAGCGGGAGCTGGGGAGAGCAGTACTTC. Protein sequence: CAIRIGTSGSWGEQYF.